The 31 T cell receptor beta chains below all came from one sample that was sequenced in a study of T cell responses to AZD1222 COVID-19 vaccine. Here immunoSEQ multiplex PCR was the method, and the copy in TCRdb shows in-frame clones only, minus some. This sample has approximately 160,000 clones, with around 91% found just once. Sequencing used peripheral blood, obtained on day 0 of AZD1222 vaccination. These receptors came from an adult in good health.

The chain combines TRBV30 with TRBJ2-2; no definite D call. The V end was cut by 1 base, the J end by 5 bases, with 5 bases between. From germline, CDR1 is GTSNPN and CDR2 SVGIG (reference sequence). The CDR3 extends over 12 amino acids. Written as DNA, the CDR3 is TGTGCCTGGAGTGGTGAGACCGGGGAGCTGTTTTTT. This encodes CAWSGETGELFF.

This chain connects TRBV12-3 or TRBV12-4 to TRBJ2-7, with D perhaps matching TRBD1 (6 bases). Trimming pared 2 bases from V and 5 bases from J, leaving 10 bases between. The CDR3 is 13 amino acids. CDR3 DNA: TGTGCCAGCAGTTTAATGCAGGGGAACGAGCAGTACTTC. Its translation is CASSLMQGNEQYF.

The chain recombines TRBV6-5 with TRBJ1-6; D gene uncertain. Trimming took 7 bases from V and 7 from J, leaving 11 bases between them. The CDR3 sequence is 13 residues long. Germline assignment: CDR1 MNHEY and CDR2 SVGAGI. This CDR3 reads CASKGRWNSPLHF. The CDR3 bases are TGTGCCAGCAAGGGCAGGTGGAATTCACCCCTCCACTTT.

This chain uses TRBV27 with TRBJ1-2, with 11 bases aligning to TRBD1. CDR3 length: 18 amino acids. The V segment lost 6 bases and the J segment 4 bases; nucleotides outside the gene matches: 16. Looked up from germline, CDR1 is MNHEY and CDR2 is SMNVEV (reference sequence). The CDR3 nucleotides read TGTGCCAGCAGCCCAAGTGTGGGACAGGGGGATTCTACCTATGGCTACACCTTC. Translation gives CASSPSVGQGDSTYGYTF.

The chain has TRBV4-1 and TRBJ1-2; D is possibly TRBD1 (5 bases). The length of the CDR3 is 12 residues. The ends were cut back, 1 base at V and 8 bases at J, with 8 bases in the middle. Germline V gene lookup returns CDR1 MGHRA and CDR2 YSYEKL. The CDR3 is CASSQGGRGYTF. The DNA for the CDR3 is TGCGCCAGCAGCCAAGGGGGGAGGGGCTACACCTTC.

The V and J genes are TRBV13 and TRBJ2-7, with unresolved D. The ends were cut back, 5 bases at V and 1 base at J, with 18 bases in the middle. The CDR3 loop spans 16 amino acids. Germline V gene data show CDR1 as PRHDT and CDR2 as FYEKMQ (reference sequence). This chain's CDR3 is CASSPPGSEASYEQYF. Here the CDR3 DNA reads TGTGCCAGCAGCCCCCCGGGTTCTGAGGCTTCCTACGAGCAGTACTTC.

The CDR3 DNA sequence: TGTGCCAGCAGTCCCATTAGCGGGAGGGCAAAATATGAGCAGTTCTTC. Its translation is CASSPISGRAKYEQFF. The V call is TRBV3-1 (or the pseudogene TRBV3-2), the J call TRBJ2-1, with TRBD2 matching over 11 bases. The CDR3 is made up of 16 amino acids. CDR1 LGHDT and CDR2 YNNKEL come from the germline V gene (reference sequence). J lost 8 bases, V lost 6 bases, and 12 bases had no gene match.

The chain is built from TRBV10-3 and TRBJ2-3; 9 bases fit TRBD2. Germline loops: CDR1 ENHRY, CDR2 SYGVKD. This CDR3 has 16 amino acids. Trimming at V came to 4 bases and at J to 0 bases, leaving 5 bases not matched to a gene. The chain's CDR3 is CAISGASGDSTDTQYF. The DNA for the CDR3 is TGTGCCATCAGTGGTGCTAGCGGGGATAGCACAGATACGCAGTATTTT.

The chain has TRBV5-8 and TRBJ2-1; 8 nucleotides match TRBD2. The CDR3 extends over 15 amino acids. V lost 5 bases to trimming and J lost 7 bases; unmatched junction nucleotides: 11. The germline CDR1 and CDR2 sequences are SGHTS and YDEGEE. CDR3 DNA sequence: TGTGCCAGCAGTTCTAGGGGTAGCGGGGCAAATGAGCAGTTCTTC. Translated, it gives CASSSRGSGANEQFF.

The chain recombines TRBV29-1 with TRBJ2-5; D is tentatively TRBD1 or TRBD2 (5 bases each). The germline V gene has CDR1 SQVTM and CDR2 ANQGSEA. Trimming removed 6 bases at V and 5 bases at J, with 16 bases between. The CDR3 runs to 13 residues. CDR3 in DNA: TGCAGCGTCGCGAGGGCAGGGCCGGAGACCCAGTACTTC. Translated: CSVARAGPETQYF.

The rearrangement joins TRBV10-3 to TRBJ1-1; D might be TRBD1 (5 bases). From germline, CDR1 is ENHRY and CDR2 SYGVKD. Trimming stripped 4 bases from V and 2 bases from J, with 11 bases between. This CDR3 spans 14 amino acids. For the CDR3, the DNA is TGTGCCATCAGTGGGGGTGGGGGAAACACTGAAGCTTTCTTT. Amino acids: CAISGGGGNTEAFF.

About this clone itself: A read error may account for a junction end that differs from germline. The rearrangement uses TRBV7-7 and TRBJ2-5; 12 bases map to TRBD2. CDR3 size: 19 residues. Germline-derived CDR1 and CDR2 are SSHAT and FNYEAQ (reference sequence). In DNA form, the CDR3 reads TGTGCTAGCAGCCCGTGGACTAGCGGGGATCACTGGGGCCAAGAGACCCAGTACTTC. This sequence encodes CASSPWTSGDHWGQETQYF.

This chain uses TRBV6-7 with TRBJ1-1, with D hard to call. TRBV6-7 is identified as an open reading frame with a role that is uncertain. The V gene lost 3 bases and the J gene lost 0 bases, with 11 bases spanning the gap. The CDR3 contains 15 residues. CDR3 residues: CASSYSHRLNTEAFF. CDR3 nucleotide sequence: TGTGCCAGCAGTTATTCCCATCGCCTGAACACTGAAGCTTTCTTT.

This chain joins TRBV11-2 and TRBJ2-5; 8 positions agree with TRBD1. This CDR3 is 14 amino acids long. V shed 5 bases, J shed 2 bases, and the junction held 4 bases outside the gene matches. Germline V gives CDR1 SGHAT, CDR2 FQNNGV. The CDR3 coding sequence is TGTGCCAGCAGCCGGGACAGGAGACAAGAGACCCAGTACTTC. This translates into CASSRDRRQETQYF.

The chain is built from TRBV19 and TRBJ1-1; 9 bases agree with TRBD1. After removal of 7 bases from V and 6 bases from J, the junction contained 12 bases not matched to a gene. The CDR3 is made up of 15 amino acids. CDR1 is LNHDA, CDR2 SQIVND, per germline (reference sequence). CDR3 amino acids: CASTPLGTGISEAFF. CDR3 sequence (DNA): TGTGCCAGTACCCCCCTAGGGACAGGGATCTCTGAAGCTTTCTTT. The variable domain in full, with the rest retrieved from reference TRBV19 and TRBJ1-1, is DGGITQSPKYLFRKEGQNVTLSCEQNLNHDAMYWYRQDPGQGLRLIYYSQIVNDFQKGDIAEGYSVSREKKESFPLTVTSAQKNPTAFYLCASTPLGTGISEAFFGQGTRLTVV.

The V gene is TRBV6-2 or TRBV6-3, the J gene TRBJ2-7; 7 bases agree with TRBD1. This CDR3 is 17 amino acids long. V lost 2 bases and J lost 2; bases outside the gene matches: 12. CDR1 MNHEY and CDR2 SVGEGT come from the germline V gene. The chain's CDR3 is CASSYPSTGVVTYEQYF. CDR3 DNA sequence: TGTGCCAGCAGTTACCCGTCAACAGGGGTTGTTACCTACGAGCAGTACTTC.

The chain employs TRBV3-1 (or the pseudogene TRBV3-2) and TRBJ2-5, with 11 nucleotides matching TRBD2. The CDR3 runs to 15 residues. Germline assignment: CDR1 LGHDT and CDR2 YNNKEL (reference sequence). The ends lost 3 bases at V and 2 bases at J; junction bases unmatched: 2. CDR3 amino acids: CASSHRLAGQETQYF. CDR3 sequence (DNA): TGTGCCAGCAGCCATCGACTAGCGGGACAAGAGACCCAGTACTTC.

This clone was recorded once. V and J are TRBV29-1 and TRBJ1-4; TRBD1 matches 8 bases. Germline V gives CDR1 SQVTM, CDR2 ANQGSEA. This CDR3 is built from 13 residues. Germline trimming cut 7 bases from V and 7 bases from J; bases unmatched to any gene: 8. In DNA form, the CDR3 reads TGCAGCGCCCTGGACAGGGTGGGTGAAAAACTGTTTTTT. It translates to CSALDRVGEKLFF.

J is TRBJ2-5 and V is TRBV3-1 (or the pseudogene TRBV3-2), with TRBD2 identical over 7 bases. J lost 0 bases, V lost 3 bases, and 4 bases had no gene match. Germline V gene sequence: CDR1 LGHDT, CDR2 YNNKEL (reference sequence). The CDR3 totals 15 residues. CDR3 in amino acids: CASSHLTSDQETQYF. Here the CDR3 DNA reads TGTGCCAGCAGCCACCTTACTAGCGACCAAGAGACCCAGTACTTC.

This rearrangement joins TRBV19 to TRBJ1-1; 7 nucleotides agree with TRBD1. Losses at the gene ends were 5 bases for V and 1 base for J; bases not matched to a gene: 1. In germline, CDR1 is LNHDA, CDR2 SQIVND (reference sequence). The CDR3 has 13 residues. The CDR3 protein is CASSRTGNTEAFF. CDR3 nucleotides: TGTGCCAGTAGTCGGACAGGGAACACTGAAGCTTTCTTT.

The sample holds one count of this clone. The chain joins TRBV5-6 to TRBJ2-1, with D possibly TRBD2 on 5 matching bases. CDR1 is SGHDT and CDR2 is YYEEEE in the germline V gene. This CDR3 is built from 18 residues. Trimming left V 0 bases short and J 4 bases short, with 20 bases between. The CDR3 bases are TGTGCCAGCAGCTTGGATTTTAAGTCCCTAGCAATATACAATGAGCAGTTCTTC. This translates into CASSLDFKSLAIYNEQFF.

The gene calls are TRBV9 and TRBJ2-1, with 10 bases aligning to TRBD1. Looked up from germline, CDR1 is SGDLS and CDR2 is YYNGEE. This CDR3 is 18 amino acids long. V was clipped by 3 bases and J by 4 bases; unmatched bases: 13. This chain's CDR3 is CASSAIASGQGLYNEQFF. In DNA, the CDR3 is TGTGCCAGCAGCGCAATTGCTTCGGGACAGGGGTTGTACAATGAGCAGTTCTTC.

The chain recombines TRBV28 with TRBJ1-5; D unclear. This CDR3 has 15 amino acids. CDR1 and CDR2 from the germline V gene are MDHEN and SYDVKM. Trimming removed 7 bases at V and 2 bases at J, with 15 bases between. CDR3 nucleotides: TGTGCCAGCAACCTCCATGGCGCTCGCAATCAGCCCCAGCATTTT. Translating it yields CASNLHGARNQPQHF.

The V call is TRBV28, the J call TRBJ1-6, with D unclear. The CDR3 spans 15 residues. Germline lookup yields CDR1 MDHEN and CDR2 SYDVKM. V was clipped by 6 bases and J by 6 bases, with 15 bases between them. The CDR3: CASSPSEWLNSPLHF. The CDR3 region has the DNA TGTGCCAGCAGCCCTTCCGAATGGCTTAATTCACCCCTCCACTTT.

The gene calls are TRBV5-1 and TRBJ1-1; D is undetermined. The CDR3 totals 15 residues. V lost 0 bases and J 1 base, leaving 10 bases between the germline ends. The V gene's germline CDR1 is SGHRS and CDR2 YFSETQ. This chain's CDR3 is CASSLAWQPNTEAFF. The CDR3 DNA reads as TGCGCCAGCAGCTTGGCTTGGCAGCCGAACACTGAAGCTTTCTTT. Full variable domain (rest looked up from reference TRBV5-1 and TRBJ1-1): KAGVTQTPRYLIKTRGQQVTLSCSPISGHRSVSWYQQTPGQGLQFLFEYFSETQRNKGNFPGRFSGRQFSNSRSEMNVSTLELGDSALYLCASSLAWQPNTEAFFGQGTRLTVV.

This chain joins TRBV15 and TRBJ2-7; TRBD1 is a possible D gene (6 bases). Looked up from germline, CDR1 is LNHNV and CDR2 is YYDKDF (reference sequence). The CDR3 is 13 residues long. The V end lost 3 bases, the J end lost 6 bases, and 12 bases lay between the germline ends. The CDR3 bases are TGTGCCACCAGCAGCAGAACAGGGCTCGAGCAGTACTTC. As protein: CATSSRTGLEQYF.

The V call is TRBV27, the J call TRBJ2-1; the D is unclear. The germline V gene encodes CDR1 MNHEY and CDR2 SMNVEV (reference sequence). The CDR3 runs 14 residues. Deletions cut 0 bases from V and 6 bases from J, with 9 bases between. The CDR3 region has the DNA TGTGCCAGCAGTTTATCACGGCTAACCAATGAGCAGTTCTTC. Protein sequence: CASSLSRLTNEQFF.

V and J are TRBV4-1 and TRBJ1-1; 7 positions match TRBD1. The V gene's germline CDR1 is MGHRA and CDR2 YSYEKL. The V and J ends lost 0 bases and 8 bases, in that order; junction bases with no gene match: 0. The CDR3 runs to 12 residues. The CDR3 here is CASSQEGQEAFF. The CDR3 DNA reads as TGCGCCAGCAGCCAAGAGGGACAGGAAGCTTTCTTT.

The CDR3 nucleotides read TGTGCCAGCAGTTTAGGAGCGGGAGCGCTCGAGCAGTACTTC. This codes for CASSLGAGALEQYF. This chain joins TRBV27 and TRBJ2-7, with TRBD2 identical over 8 bases. The junction had 6 bases not matched to a gene; V was cut back by 2 bases and J by 6 bases. Per the germline V gene, CDR1 is MNHEY and CDR2 is SMNVEV (reference sequence). This CDR3 has 14 residues.

The chain recombines TRBV27 with TRBJ2-7; D uncertain. Germline CDR1 reads MNHEY; CDR2 reads SMNVEV (reference sequence). Deletions cut 5 bases from V and 1 base from J, with 15 bases between. This CDR3 region has 15 residues. This chain's CDR3 is CASSPLERLSYEQYF. CDR3 DNA sequence: TGTGCCAGCAGTCCCCTTGAGCGCCTTTCCTACGAGCAGTACTTC.

The V call is TRBV13, the J call TRBJ2-3; D may be TRBD2 (5 bases). The V gene's germline CDR1 is PRHDT and CDR2 FYEKMQ (reference sequence). This CDR3 contains 14 residues. V shed 5 bases and J shed 2 bases, with 11 bases lying between them. The CDR3 region is CASSRPGYTDTQYF. The CDR3 bases are TGTGCCAGCAGCCGTCCGGGGTACACAGATACGCAGTATTTT.